This paragraph covers one TCR beta chain sequence. Time point of the sample: newly diagnosed, previously untreated cHL patient sample. Magnetic negative selection was used to purify CD4+ T cells from thawed PBMCs. The V gene lost 6 bases and the J gene lost 5 bases, with 20 bases spanning the gap. The CDR3 length is 15 residues. The germline V gene encodes CDR1 SQVTM and CDR2 ANQGSEA. This record comes from a study of PD-1 blockade in classical Hodgkin lymphoma. TCRdb's copy holds only in-frame clones and misses some; the assay was immunoSEQ multiplex PCR. The profile shows roughly 23,000 clones, 85% to 95% of them singletons.

This clonotype originated in a human donor with classical Hodgkin lymphoma. The V call is TRBV29-1, the J call TRBJ2-1, with a possible D match to TRBD1 (6 bases). Source material: CD4+ T cells from blood. This chain's CDR3 is CSVIRRQSGDNEQFF. CDR3 nucleotides: TGCAGCGTGATAAGACGGCAATCAGGGGACAATGAGCAGTTCTTC.